The table lists the clone carrying this T cell receptor beta chain with a count of one. Authors' methods: Estimates of nucleated cell counts were drawn from the amplification of reference gene primers. Generated by immunoSEQ multiplex PCR, the TCRdb table keeps only in-frame clones and is missing some. D and trimming come from the DNA, and the V and J calls and clone size come from that table. The sample lists a few hundred thousand clones, 82% occurring once. This specimen belongs to a study of blood T cell repertoires in COVID-19. Whole-study context: The study drew acute and convalescent COVID-19 samples from the United States, Italy and Spain. T cells, B-cell-depleted T cells, or PBMCs provided the cDNA or gDNA that served as material.

V lost 5 bases and J lost 0; bases outside the gene matches: 6. Germline CDR1 SGHVS, CDR2 FQNEAQ. The CDR3 has 16 amino acids. Sequencing used peripheral blood. The receptor comes from an elderly woman with acute or convalescent COVID-19. V usage is TRBV7-8 and J usage is TRBJ2-7; TRBD2 matches 11 bases. The CDR3 nucleotides read TGTGCCAGCAGCACCGCTAGCGGGGGGCCCTCCTACGAGCAGTACTTC. This translates into CASSTASGGPSYEQYF.